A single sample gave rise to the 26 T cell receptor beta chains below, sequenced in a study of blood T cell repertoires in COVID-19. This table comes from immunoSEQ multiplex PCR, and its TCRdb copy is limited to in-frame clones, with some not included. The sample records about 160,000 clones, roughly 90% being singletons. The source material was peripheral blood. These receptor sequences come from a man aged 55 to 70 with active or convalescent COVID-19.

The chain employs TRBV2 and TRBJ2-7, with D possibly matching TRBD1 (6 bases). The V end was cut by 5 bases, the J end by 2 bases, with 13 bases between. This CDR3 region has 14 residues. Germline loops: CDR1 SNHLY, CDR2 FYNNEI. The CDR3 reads CASSTGNRAYEQYF. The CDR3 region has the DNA TGTGCCAGCAGTACAGGGAATAGAGCCTACGAGCAGTACTTC.

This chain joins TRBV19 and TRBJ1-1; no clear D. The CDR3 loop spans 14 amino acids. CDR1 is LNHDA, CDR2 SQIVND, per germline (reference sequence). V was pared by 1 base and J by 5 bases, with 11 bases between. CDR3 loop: CASSIGPYKTEAFF. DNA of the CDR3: TGTGCCAGTAGTATAGGTCCCTATAAAACTGAAGCTTTCTTT.

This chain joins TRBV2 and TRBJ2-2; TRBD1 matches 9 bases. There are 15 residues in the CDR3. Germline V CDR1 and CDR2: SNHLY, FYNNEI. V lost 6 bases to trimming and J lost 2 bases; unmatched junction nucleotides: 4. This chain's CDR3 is CASRRDRVNTGELFF. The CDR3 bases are TGTGCCAGCAGGAGGGACAGGGTAAACACCGGGGAGCTGTTTTTT. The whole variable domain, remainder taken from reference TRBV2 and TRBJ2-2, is EPEVTQTPSHQVTQMGQEVILRCVPISNHLYFYWYRQILGQKVEFLVSFYNNEISEKSEIFDDQFSVERPDGSNFTLKIRSTKLEDSAMYFCASRRDRVNTGELFFGEGSRLTVL.

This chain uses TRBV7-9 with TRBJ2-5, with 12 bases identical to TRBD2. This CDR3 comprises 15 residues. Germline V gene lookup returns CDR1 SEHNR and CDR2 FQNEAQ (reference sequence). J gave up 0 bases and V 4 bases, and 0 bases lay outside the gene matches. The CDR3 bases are TGTGCCAGCAGCTGGACTAGCGGGGACCAAGAGACCCAGTACTTC. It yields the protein CASSWTSGDQETQYF.

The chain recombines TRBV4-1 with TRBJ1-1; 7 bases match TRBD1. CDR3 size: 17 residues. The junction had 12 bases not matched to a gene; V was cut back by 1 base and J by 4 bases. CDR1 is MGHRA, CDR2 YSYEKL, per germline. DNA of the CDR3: TGCGCCAGCAGCCAAGCGCCGCCCCAGACAGGGTGCACTGAAGCTTTCTTT. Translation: CASSQAPPQTGCTEAFF.

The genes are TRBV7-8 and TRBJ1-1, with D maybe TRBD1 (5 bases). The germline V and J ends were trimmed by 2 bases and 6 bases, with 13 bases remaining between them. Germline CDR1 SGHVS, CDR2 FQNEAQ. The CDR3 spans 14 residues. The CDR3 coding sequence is TGTGCCAGCAGCTTATTACTTGCAGGGCCTGAAGCTTTCTTT. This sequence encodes CASSLLLAGPEAFF.

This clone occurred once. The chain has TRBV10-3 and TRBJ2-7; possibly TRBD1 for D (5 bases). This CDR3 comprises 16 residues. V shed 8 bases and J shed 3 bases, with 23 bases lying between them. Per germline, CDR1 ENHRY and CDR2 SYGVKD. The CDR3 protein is CAISSGQGSSIYEQYF. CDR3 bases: TGTGCCATCTCCTCCGGCCAGGGCTCAAGCATCTACGAGCAGTACTTC.

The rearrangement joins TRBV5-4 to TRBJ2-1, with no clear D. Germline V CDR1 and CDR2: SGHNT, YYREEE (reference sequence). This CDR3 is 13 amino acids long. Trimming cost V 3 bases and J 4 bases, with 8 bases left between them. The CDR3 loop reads CASSYLTYNEQFF. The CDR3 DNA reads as TGTGCCAGCAGCTACCTTACTTACAATGAGCAGTTCTTC.

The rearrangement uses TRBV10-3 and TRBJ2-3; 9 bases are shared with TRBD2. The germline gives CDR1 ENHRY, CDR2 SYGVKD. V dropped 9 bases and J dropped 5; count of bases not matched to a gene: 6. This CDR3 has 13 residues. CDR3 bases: TGTGCCATTTTAGCGGGAGAGAAAGATACGCAGTATTTT. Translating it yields CAILAGEKDTQYF.

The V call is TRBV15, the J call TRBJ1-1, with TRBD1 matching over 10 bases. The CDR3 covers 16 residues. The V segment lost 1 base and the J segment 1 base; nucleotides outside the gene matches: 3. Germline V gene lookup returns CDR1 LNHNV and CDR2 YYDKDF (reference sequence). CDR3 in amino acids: CATSRGGQGKNTEAFF. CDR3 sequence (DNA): TGTGCCACCAGCAGAGGGGGACAGGGGAAGAACACTGAAGCTTTCTTT. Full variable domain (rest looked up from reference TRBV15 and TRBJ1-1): DAMVIQNPRYQVTQFGKPVTLSCSQTLNHNVMYWYQQKSSQAPKLLFHYYDKDFNNEADTPDNFQSRRPNTSFCFLDIRSPGLGDTAMYLCATSRGGQGKNTEAFFGQGTRLTVV.

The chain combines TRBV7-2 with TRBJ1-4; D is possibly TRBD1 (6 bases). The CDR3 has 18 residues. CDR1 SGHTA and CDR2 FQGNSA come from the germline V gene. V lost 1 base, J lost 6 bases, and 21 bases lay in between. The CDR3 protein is CASSLVKLGGLVDEKLFF. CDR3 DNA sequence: TGTGCCAGCAGCTTAGTTAAATTGGGGGGGCTCGTTGATGAAAAACTGTTTTTT.

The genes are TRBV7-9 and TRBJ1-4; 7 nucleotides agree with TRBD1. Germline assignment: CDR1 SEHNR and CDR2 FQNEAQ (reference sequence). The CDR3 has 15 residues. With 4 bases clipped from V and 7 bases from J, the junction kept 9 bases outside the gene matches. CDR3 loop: CASSSGQDGREKLFF. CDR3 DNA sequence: TGTGCCAGCAGCTCCGGACAGGATGGACGTGAAAAACTGTTTTTT.

This CDR3 reads CASSPSSGIGPYEQYF. The CDR3 nucleotides are TGTGCCAGCAGCCCGAGTAGCGGGATTGGGCCCTACGAGCAGTACTTC. This chain connects TRBV7-8 to TRBJ2-7, with 8 bases aligning to TRBD2. CDR1 is SGHVS, CDR2 FQNEAQ, per germline. This CDR3 is built from 16 residues. The V gene end was trimmed by 5 bases and the J gene end by 2 bases; junction bases not matched to a gene: 11.

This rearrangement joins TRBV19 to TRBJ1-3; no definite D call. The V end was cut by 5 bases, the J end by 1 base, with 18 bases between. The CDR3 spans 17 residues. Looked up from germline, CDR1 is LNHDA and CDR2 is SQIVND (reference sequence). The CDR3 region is CASSGGSLGDSGNTIYF. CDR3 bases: TGTGCCAGTAGTGGAGGTTCCCTTGGCGATTCTGGAAACACCATATATTTT.

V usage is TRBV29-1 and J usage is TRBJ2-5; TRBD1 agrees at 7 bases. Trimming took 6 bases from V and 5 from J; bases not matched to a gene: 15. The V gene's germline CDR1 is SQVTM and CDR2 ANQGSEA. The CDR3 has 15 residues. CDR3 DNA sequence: TGCAGCGTCGGGGCGGCAGGGACACAGGGGGAGACCCAGTACTTC. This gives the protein CSVGAAGTQGETQYF.

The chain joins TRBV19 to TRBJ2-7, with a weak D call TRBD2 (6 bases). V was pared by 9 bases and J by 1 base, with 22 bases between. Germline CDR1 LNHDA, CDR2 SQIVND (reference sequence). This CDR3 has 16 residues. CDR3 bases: TGTGCCAGCCGTGGGGGGACGGACCCTCTTTCCTACGAGCAGTACTTC. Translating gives CASRGGTDPLSYEQYF.

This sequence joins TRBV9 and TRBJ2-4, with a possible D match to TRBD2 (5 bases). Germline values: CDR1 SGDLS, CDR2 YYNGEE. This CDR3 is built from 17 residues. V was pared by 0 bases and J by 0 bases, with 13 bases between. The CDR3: CASSVDDYPGAKNIQYF. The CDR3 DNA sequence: TGTGCCAGCAGCGTAGATGACTATCCGGGAGCCAAAAACATTCAGTACTTC. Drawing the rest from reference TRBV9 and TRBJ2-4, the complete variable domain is DSGVTQTPKHLITATGQRVTLRCSPRSGDLSVYWYQQSLDQGLQFLIQYYNGEERAKGNILERFSAQQFPDLHSELNLSSLELGDSALYFCASSVDDYPGAKNIQYFGAGTRLSVL.

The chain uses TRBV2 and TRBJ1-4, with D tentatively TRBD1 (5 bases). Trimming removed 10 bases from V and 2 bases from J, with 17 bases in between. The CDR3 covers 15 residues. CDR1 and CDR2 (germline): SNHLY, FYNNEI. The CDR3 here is CATNHRHRTNEKLFF. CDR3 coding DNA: TGTGCCACCAACCACAGGCATCGGACTAATGAAAAACTGTTTTTT.

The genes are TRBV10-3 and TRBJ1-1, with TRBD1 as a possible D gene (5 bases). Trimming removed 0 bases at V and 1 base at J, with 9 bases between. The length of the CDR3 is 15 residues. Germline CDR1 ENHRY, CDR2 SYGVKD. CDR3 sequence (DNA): TGTGCCATCAGTGAGTCGGGGCAGGAGAACACTGAAGCTTTCTTT. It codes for CAISESGQENTEAFF.

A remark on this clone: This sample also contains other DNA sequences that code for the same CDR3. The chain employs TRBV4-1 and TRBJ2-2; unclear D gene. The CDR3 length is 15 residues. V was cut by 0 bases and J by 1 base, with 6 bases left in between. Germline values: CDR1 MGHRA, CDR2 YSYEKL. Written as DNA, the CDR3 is TGCGCCAGCAGCCAAGAGGGCCGGAACACCGGGGAGCTGTTTTTT. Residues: CASSQEGRNTGELFF.

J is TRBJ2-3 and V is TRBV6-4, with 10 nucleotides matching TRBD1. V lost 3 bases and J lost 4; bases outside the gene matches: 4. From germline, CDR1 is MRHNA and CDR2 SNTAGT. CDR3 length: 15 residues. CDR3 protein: CASSDGTGVPDTQYF. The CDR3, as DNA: TGTGCCAGCAGTGATGGGACAGGGGTCCCAGATACGCAGTATTTT.

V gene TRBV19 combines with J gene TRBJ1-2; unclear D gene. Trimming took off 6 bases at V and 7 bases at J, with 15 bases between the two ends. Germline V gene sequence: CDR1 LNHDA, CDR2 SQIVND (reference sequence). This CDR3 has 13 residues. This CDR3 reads CASRDRREGGYTF. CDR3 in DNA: TGTGCCAGTAGAGACCGGCGCGAGGGTGGCTACACCTTC. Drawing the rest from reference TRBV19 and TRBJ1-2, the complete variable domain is DGGITQSPKYLFRKEGQNVTLSCEQNLNHDAMYWYRQDPGQGLRLIYYSQIVNDFQKGDIAEGYSVSREKKESFPLTVTSAQKNPTAFYLCASRDRREGGYTFGSGTRLTVV.

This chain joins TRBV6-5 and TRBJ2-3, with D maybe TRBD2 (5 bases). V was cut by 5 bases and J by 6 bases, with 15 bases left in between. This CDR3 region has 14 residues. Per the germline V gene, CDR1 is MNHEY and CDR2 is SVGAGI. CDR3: CASSRGSVGDTQYF. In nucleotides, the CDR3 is TGTGCCAGCAGTAGAGGGTCGGTCGGGGATACGCAGTATTTT.

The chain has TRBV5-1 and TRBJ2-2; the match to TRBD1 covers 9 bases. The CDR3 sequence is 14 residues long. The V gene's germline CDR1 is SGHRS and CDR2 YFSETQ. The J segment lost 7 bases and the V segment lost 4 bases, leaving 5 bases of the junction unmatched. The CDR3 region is CASSPQGANGELFF. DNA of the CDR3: TGCGCCAGCAGCCCACAGGGGGCGAACGGGGAGCTGTTTTTT.

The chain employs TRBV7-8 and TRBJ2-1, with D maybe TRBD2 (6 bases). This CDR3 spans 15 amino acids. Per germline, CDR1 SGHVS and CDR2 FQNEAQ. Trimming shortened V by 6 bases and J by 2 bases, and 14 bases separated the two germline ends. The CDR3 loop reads CASRATGATYNEQFF. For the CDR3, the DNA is TGTGCCAGCAGGGCTACGGGAGCAACCTACAATGAGCAGTTCTTC.

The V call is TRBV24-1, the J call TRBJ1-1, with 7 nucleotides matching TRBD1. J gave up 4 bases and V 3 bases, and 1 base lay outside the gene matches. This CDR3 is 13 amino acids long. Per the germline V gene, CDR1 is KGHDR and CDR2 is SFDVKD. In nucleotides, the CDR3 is TGTGCCACCAGTGATAACAGGGGCACTGAAGCTTTCTTT. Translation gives CATSDNRGTEAFF.